This TCR beta chain was sequenced for a study of T cell changes during pregnancy in multiple sclerosis. Clones were read by immunoSEQ multiplex PCR, and TCRdb kept only the in-frame ones, dropping some. The data contain around 60,000 clones, roughly nine tenths of them singletons. The CDR3 is made up of 15 amino acids. The V gene's germline CDR1 is LNHNV and CDR2 YYDKDF (reference sequence). V was pared by 0 bases and J by 4 bases, with 12 bases between. The clonotype comes from a female donor in good health, enrolled as a control in a pregnancy study. V gene TRBV15 combines with J gene TRBJ1-1; D might be TRBD1 (5 bases). The specimen comprised CD4+ T cells from peripheral blood mononuclear cells, sampled after pregnancy. In DNA, the CDR3 is TGTGCCACCAGCAGAGATATTATCGGGGGCACTGAAGCTTTCTTT. It encodes CATSRDIIGGTEAFF.